This TCR beta chain originates from a study of regulatory T cells in long-lasting Graves disease. HTBI primers from iRepertoire and Arm-PCR of CDR3 regions yielded the TCR beta libraries. TCRdb analysed the multiplex PCR reads with MiXCR anew, one entry per CDR3 protein. The sample lists 450,000 to 600,000 distinct CDR3 sequences, roughly 16% seen once, with about 12% in the top ten. Time point given: newly diagnosed GD, antithyroid drugs for less than 3 months. PBMCs provided the RNA from which the TCR library was made. American Thyroid Association guidelines served as the basis for diagnosing Graves' disease. Collection of peripheral blood (around 10 milliliters) was done using EDTA tubes. J gave up 2 bases and V 5 bases, and 3 bases lay outside the gene matches. This CDR3 region has 14 residues. Per the germline V gene, CDR1 is SGHAT and CDR2 is FQNNGV. There are many counts of this clonotype. Antigen unknown.

Study conclusions and caveats: Public clonotype sharing was higher in persistent than newly diagnosed patients. Among samples with persistent disease, TRBV28, TRBJ1-2 and TRBJ2-5 were favored.

This sample was shared with a second study, whose subject was T cells in Graves' hyperthyroidism and ophthalmopathy.

The sequence derives from a man in his forties with Graves disease. This specimen consisted of peripheral blood mononuclear cells (PBMCs), obtained at new diagnosis, from a patient treated with antithyroid drugs. The chain combines TRBV11-2 with TRBJ2-1; TRBD2 matches 7 bases. This CDR3 reads CASSVAGPYNEQFF. CDR3 sequence (DNA): TGTGCCAGCAGCGTAGCGGGTCCCTACAATGAGCAGTTCTTC.